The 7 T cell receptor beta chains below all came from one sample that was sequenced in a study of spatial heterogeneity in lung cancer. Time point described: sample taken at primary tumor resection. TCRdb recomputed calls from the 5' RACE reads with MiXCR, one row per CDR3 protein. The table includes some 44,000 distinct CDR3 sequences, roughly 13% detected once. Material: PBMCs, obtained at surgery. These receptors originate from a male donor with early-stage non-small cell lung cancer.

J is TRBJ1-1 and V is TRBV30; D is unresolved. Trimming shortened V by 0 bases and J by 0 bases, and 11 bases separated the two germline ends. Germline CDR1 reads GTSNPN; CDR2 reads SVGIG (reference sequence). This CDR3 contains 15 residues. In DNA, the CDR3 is TGTGCCTGGAGTGTACGCGGGCCATTGAACACTGAAGCTTTCTTT. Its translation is CAWSVRGPLNTEAFF.

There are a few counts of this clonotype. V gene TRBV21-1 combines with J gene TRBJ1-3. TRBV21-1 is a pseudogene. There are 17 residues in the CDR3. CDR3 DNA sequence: TGTGCCAGCAGCAAAGAAGGCAGTTTTAGCTCTGGAAACACCATATATTTT. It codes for CASSKEGSFSSGNTIYF.

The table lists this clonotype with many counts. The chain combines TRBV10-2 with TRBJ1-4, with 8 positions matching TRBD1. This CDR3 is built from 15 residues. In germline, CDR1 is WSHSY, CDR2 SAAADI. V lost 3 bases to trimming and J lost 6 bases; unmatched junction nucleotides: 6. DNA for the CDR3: TGCGCCAGCAGTGACCCGCAGGGGGCGTATGAAAAACTGTTTTTT. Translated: CASSDPQGAYEKLFF.

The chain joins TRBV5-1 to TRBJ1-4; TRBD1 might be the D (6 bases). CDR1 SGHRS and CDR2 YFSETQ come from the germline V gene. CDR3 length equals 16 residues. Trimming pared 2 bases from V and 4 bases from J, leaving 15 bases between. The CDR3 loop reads CASSFSPQGSNEKLFF. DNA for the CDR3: TGCGCCAGCAGCTTTTCCCCACAGGGAAGTAATGAAAAACTGTTTTTT.

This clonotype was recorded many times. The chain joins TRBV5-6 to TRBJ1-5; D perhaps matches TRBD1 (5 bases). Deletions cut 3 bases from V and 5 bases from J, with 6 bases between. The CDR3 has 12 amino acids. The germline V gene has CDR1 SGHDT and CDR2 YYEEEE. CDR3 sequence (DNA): TGTGCCAGCAGCTGGGGGGATCAGCCCCAGCATTTT. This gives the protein CASSWGDQPQHF.

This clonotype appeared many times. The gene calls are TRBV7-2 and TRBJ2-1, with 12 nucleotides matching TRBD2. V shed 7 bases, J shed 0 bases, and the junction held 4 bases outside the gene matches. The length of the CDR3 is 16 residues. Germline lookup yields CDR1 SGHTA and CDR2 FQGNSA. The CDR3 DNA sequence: TGTGCCAGCACCTGGACTAGCGGGACCTCCTACAATGAGCAGTTCTTC. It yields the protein CASTWTSGTSYNEQFF.

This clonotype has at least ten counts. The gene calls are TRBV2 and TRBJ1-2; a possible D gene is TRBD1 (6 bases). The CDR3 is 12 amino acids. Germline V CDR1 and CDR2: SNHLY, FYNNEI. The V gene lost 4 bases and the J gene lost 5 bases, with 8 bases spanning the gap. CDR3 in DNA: TGTGCCAGCAGTGGGACAGCATATGGCTACACCTTC. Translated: CASSGTAYGYTF.